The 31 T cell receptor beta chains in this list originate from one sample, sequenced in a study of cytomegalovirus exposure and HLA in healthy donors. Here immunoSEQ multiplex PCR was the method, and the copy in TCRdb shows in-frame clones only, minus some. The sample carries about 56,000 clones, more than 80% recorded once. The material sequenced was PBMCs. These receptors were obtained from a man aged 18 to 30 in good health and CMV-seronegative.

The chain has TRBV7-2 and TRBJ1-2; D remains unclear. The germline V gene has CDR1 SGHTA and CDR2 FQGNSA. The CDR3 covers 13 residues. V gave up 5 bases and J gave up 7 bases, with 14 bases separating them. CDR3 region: CASSLTTSGGYTF. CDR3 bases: TGTGCCAGCAGCCTAACAACCTCGGGTGGCTACACCTTC. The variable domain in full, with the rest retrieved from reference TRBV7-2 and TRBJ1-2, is GAGVSQSPSNKVTEKGKDVELRCDPISGHTALYWYRQSLGQGLEFLIYFQGNSAPDKSGLPSDRFSAERTGGSVSTLTIQRTQQEDSAVYLCASSLTTSGGYTFGSGTRLTVV.

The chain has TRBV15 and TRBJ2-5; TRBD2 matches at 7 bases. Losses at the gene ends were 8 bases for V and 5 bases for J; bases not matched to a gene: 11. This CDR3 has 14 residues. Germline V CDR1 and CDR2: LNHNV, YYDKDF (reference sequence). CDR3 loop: CATSTGGRRETQYF. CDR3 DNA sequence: TGTGCCACCTCCACGGGAGGTCGCCGGGAGACCCAGTACTTC.

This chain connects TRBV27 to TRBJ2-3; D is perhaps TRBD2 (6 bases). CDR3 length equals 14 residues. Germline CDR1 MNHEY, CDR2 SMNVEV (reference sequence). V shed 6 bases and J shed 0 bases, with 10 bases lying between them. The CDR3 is CASSPGTSTDTQYF. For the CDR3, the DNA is TGTGCCAGCAGCCCCGGGACTAGCACAGATACGCAGTATTTT.

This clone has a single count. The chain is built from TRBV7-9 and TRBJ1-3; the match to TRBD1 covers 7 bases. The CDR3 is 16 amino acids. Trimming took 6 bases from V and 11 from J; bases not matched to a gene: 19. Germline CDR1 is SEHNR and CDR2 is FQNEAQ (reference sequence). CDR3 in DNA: TGTGCCAGCAGTCGGGACAGACCTCTGGTGGACGAAGCCATATATTTT. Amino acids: CASSRDRPLVDEAIYF.

CDR3 region: CASSLTGVTEAFF. As DNA, the CDR3 is TGCGCCAGCAGCTTAACAGGGGTCACTGAAGCTTTCTTT. The chain employs TRBV5-1 and TRBJ1-1; TRBD1 matches at 7 bases. The CDR3 loop spans 13 amino acids. J gave up 4 bases and V 2 bases, and 2 bases lay outside the gene matches. Germline V CDR1 and CDR2: SGHRS, YFSETQ.

The CDR3 sequence is CASSLGEREGIYNEQFF. Here the CDR3 DNA reads TGCGCCAGCAGCCTCGGCGAGCGGGAGGGGATTTACAATGAGCAGTTCTTC. V usage is TRBV4-1 and J usage is TRBJ2-1; 10 bases match TRBD2. This CDR3 spans 17 amino acids. Germline trimming cut 4 bases from V and 4 bases from J; bases unmatched to any gene: 10. Germline values: CDR1 MGHRA, CDR2 YSYEKL.

Here the CDR3 DNA reads TGTGCCAGCAGTCGTAGGGACTCAACAGATACGCAGTATTTT. This gives the protein CASSRRDSTDTQYF. The V call is TRBV27, the J call TRBJ2-3, with D possibly being TRBD2 (6 bases). The CDR3 spans 14 residues. Germline CDR1 is MNHEY and CDR2 is SMNVEV (reference sequence). Trimming cost V 5 bases and J 3 bases, with 12 bases left between them.

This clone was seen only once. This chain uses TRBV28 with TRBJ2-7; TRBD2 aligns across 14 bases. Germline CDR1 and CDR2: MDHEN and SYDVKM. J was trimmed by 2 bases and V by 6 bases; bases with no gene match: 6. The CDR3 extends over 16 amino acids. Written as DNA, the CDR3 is TGTGCCAGCAGCGGGACTAGCGGGAGTAATCCCTACGAGCAGTACTTC. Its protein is CASSGTSGSNPYEQYF.

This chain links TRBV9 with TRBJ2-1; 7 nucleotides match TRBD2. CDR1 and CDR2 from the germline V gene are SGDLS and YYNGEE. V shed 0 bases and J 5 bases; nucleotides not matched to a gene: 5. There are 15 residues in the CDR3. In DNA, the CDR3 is TGTGCCAGCAGCGTAGGGCGGGAGAGGGACAATGAGCAGTTCTTC. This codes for CASSVGRERDNEQFF. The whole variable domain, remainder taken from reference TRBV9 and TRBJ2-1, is DSGVTQTPKHLITATGQRVTLRCSPRSGDLSVYWYQQSLDQGLQFLIQYYNGEERAKGNILERFSAQQFPDLHSELNLSSLELGDSALYFCASSVGRERDNEQFFGPGTRLTVL.

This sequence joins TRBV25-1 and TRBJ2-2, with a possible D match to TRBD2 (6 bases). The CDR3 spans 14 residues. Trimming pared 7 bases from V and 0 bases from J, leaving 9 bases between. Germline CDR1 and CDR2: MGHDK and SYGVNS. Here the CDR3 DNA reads TGTGCCAGCAAGGACTACACGAACACCGGGGAGCTGTTTTTT. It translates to CASKDYTNTGELFF.

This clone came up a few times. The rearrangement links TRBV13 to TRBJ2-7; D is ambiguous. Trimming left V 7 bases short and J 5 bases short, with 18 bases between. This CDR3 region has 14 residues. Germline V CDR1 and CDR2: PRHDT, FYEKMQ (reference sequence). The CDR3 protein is CASNTPGARNEQYF. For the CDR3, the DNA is TGTGCCAGCAACACGCCGGGTGCAAGGAACGAGCAGTACTTC.

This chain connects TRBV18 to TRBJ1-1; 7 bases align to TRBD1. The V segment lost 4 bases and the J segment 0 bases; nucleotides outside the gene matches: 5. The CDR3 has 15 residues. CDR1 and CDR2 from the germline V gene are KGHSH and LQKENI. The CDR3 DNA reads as TGTGCCAGCTCACAGAGGGACAGCATGAACACTGAAGCTTTCTTT. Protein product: CASSQRDSMNTEAFF.

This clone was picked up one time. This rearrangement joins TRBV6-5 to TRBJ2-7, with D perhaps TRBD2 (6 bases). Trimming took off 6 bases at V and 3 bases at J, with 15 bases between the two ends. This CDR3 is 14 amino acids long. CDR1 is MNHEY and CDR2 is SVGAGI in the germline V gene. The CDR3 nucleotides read TGTGCCAGCAGCGATCCCGGGAGCAGCTACGAGCAGTACTTC. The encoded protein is CASSDPGSSYEQYF.

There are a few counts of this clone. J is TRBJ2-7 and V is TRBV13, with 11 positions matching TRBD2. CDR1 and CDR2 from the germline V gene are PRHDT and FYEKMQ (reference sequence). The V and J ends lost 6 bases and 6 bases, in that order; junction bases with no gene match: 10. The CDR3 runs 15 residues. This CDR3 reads CASSLPTSGEIEQYF. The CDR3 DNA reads TGTGCCAGCAGTTTGCCGACTAGCGGGGAAATCGAGCAGTACTTC. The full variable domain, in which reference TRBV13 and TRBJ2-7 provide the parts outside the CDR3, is AAGVIQSPRHLIKEKRETATLKCYPIPRHDTVYWYQQGPGQDPQFLISFYEKMQSDKGSIPDRFSAQQFSDYHSELNMSSLELGDSALYFCASSLPTSGEIEQYFGPGTRLTVT.

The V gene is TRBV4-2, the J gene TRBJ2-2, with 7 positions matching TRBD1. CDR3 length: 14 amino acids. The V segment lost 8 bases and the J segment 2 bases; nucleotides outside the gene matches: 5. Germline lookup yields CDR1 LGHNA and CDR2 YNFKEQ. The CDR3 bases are TGTGCCAGCGGAACAGGGGAAAACACCGGGGAGCTGTTTTTT. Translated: CASGTGENTGELFF.

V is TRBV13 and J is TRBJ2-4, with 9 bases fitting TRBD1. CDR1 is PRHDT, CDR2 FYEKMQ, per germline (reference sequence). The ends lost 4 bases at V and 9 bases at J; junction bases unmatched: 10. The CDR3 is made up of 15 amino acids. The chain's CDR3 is CASSWGTGSGGIQYF. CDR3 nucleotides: TGTGCCAGCAGCTGGGGGACAGGGAGTGGAGGCATTCAGTACTTC.

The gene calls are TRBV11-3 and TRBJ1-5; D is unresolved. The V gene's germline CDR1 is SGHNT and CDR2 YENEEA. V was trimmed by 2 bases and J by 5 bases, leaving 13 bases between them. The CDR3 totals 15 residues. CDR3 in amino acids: CASSLMAGSHQPQHF. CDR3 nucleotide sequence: TGTGCCAGCAGCTTAATGGCAGGCTCCCATCAGCCCCAGCATTTT.

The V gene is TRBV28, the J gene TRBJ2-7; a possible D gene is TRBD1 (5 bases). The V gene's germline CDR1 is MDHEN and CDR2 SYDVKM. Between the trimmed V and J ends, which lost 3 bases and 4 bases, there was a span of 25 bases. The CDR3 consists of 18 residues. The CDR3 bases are TGTGCCAGCAGTTTTACCCCCGTGGGGCCAAAAAATTTATACGAGCAGTACTTC. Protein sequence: CASSFTPVGPKNLYEQYF.

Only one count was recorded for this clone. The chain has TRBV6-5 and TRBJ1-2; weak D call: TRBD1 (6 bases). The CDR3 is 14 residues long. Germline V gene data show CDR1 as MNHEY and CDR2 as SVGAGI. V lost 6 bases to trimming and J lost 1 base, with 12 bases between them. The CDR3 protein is CASRVRGINYGYTF. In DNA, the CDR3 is TGTGCCAGCAGAGTCAGGGGAATTAACTATGGCTACACCTTC.

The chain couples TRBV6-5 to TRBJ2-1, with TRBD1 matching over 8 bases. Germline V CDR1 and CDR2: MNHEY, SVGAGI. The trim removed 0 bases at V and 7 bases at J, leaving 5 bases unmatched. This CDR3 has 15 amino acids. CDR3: CASSYSRQGANEQFF. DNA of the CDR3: TGTGCCAGCAGTTACTCGAGGCAGGGGGCTAATGAGCAGTTCTTC.

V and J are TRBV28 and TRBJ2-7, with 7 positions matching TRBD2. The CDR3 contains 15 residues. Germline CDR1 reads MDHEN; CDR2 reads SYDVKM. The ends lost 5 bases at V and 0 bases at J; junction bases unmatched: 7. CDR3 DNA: TGTGCCAGCAGTCCTGGGGGGGGGAACTCCTACGAGCAGTACTTC. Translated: CASSPGGGNSYEQYF.

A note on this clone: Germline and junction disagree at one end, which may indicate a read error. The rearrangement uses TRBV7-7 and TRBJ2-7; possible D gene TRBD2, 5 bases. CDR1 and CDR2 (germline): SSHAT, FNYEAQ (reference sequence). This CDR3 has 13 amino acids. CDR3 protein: CASSLKADGEQYF. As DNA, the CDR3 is TGTGCTAGCAGCCTGAAAGCGGACGGGGAGCAGTACTTC.

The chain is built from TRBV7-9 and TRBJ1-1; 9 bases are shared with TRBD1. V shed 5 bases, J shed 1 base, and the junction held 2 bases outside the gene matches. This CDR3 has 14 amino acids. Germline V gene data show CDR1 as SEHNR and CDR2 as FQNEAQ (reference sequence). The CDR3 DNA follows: TGTGCCAGCAGCATACAGGGGGCGAACACTGAAGCTTTCTTT. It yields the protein CASSIQGANTEAFF.

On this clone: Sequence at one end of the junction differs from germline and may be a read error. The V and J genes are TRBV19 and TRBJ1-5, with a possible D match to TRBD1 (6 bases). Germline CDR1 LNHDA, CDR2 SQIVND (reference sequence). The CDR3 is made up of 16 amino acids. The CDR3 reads CASWNRVGISNQSQHF. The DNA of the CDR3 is TGTGCCAGTTGGAACAGGGTGGGGATAAGCAATCAGTCCCAGCATTTT.

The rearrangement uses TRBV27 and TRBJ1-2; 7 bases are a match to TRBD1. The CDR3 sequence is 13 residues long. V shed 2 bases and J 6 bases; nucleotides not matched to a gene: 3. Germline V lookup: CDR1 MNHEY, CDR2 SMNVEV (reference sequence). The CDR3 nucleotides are TGTGCCAGCAGTTTAAAGGGGGCGCATGGCTACACCTTC. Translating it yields CASSLKGAHGYTF.

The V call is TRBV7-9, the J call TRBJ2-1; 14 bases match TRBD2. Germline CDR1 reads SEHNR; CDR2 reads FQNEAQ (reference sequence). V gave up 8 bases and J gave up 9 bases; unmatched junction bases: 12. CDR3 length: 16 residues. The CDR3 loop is CASFSRGLAGVGEQFF. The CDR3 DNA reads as TGTGCCAGCTTTTCTAGGGGACTAGCGGGAGTAGGTGAGCAGTTCTTC.

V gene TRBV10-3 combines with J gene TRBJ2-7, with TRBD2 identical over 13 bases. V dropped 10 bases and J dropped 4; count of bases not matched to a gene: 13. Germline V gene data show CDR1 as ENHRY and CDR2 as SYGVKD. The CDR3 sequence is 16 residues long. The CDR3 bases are TGTGCCACTGGGCGGGGACAACTAGCGGGAGGGTACGAGCAGTACTTC. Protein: CATGRGQLAGGYEQYF.

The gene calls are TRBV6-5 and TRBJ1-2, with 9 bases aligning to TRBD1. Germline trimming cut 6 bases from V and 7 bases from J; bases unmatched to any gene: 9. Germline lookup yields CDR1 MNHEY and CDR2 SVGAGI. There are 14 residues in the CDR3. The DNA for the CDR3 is TGTGCCAGCAGCCCCGACAGGGGGGAGGTTGGCTACACCTTC. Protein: CASSPDRGEVGYTF.

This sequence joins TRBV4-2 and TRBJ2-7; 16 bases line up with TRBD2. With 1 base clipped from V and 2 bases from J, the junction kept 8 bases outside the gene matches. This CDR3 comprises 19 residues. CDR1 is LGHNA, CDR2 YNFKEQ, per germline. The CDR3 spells CASSQGVGTSGRVTYEQYF. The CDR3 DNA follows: TGTGCCAGCAGCCAAGGGGTCGGGACTAGCGGGAGGGTAACCTACGAGCAGTACTTC.

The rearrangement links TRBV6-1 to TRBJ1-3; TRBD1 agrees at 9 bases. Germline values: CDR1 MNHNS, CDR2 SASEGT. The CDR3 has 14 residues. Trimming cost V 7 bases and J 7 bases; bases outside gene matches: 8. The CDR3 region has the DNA TGTGCCAGCACCTGGGACAGGGAAACCAACACCATATATTTT. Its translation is CASTWDRETNTIYF.

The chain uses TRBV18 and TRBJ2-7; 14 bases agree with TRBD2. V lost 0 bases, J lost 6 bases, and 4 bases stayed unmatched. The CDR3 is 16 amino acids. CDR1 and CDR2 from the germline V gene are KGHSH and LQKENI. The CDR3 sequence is CASSPPRLAGGIEQYF. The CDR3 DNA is TGTGCCAGCTCACCACCGCGACTAGCGGGGGGGATCGAGCAGTACTTC.